These 6 T cell receptor beta chains share one sample of origin, sequenced in a study of T cell responses to AZD1222 COVID-19 vaccine. Some clones are missing from TCRdb's copy, which holds only in-frame ones; the method was immunoSEQ multiplex PCR. The table has about 150,000 clones, approximately 90% seen once. Here the sequenced sample was peripheral blood, taken on day 0 of AZD1222 vaccination. These receptors came from an adult in good health.

Only one count was recorded for this clone. V gene TRBV6-1 combines with J gene TRBJ2-2; D gene uncertain. The V gene's germline CDR1 is MNHNS and CDR2 SASEGT. The CDR3 sequence is 15 residues long. Trimming removed 2 bases from V and 7 bases from J, with 14 bases in between. CDR3 residues: CASSESVKRNGELFF. In nucleotides, the CDR3 is TGTGCCAGCAGTGAAAGTGTCAAGAGAAACGGGGAGCTGTTTTTT.

The V and J genes are TRBV4-2 and TRBJ2-5; D is unresolved. The CDR3 is 14 residues long. Trimming stripped 0 bases from V and 3 bases from J, with 8 bases between. Germline CDR1 LGHNA, CDR2 YNFKEQ. CDR3: CASSQDLQKETQYF. The CDR3 DNA sequence: TGTGCCAGCAGCCAAGATCTCCAGAAAGAGACCCAGTACTTC.

This chain joins TRBV28 and TRBJ1-2, with a tentative D call TRBD1 (6 bases). V was trimmed by 3 bases and J by 11 bases, leaving 13 bases between them. This CDR3 region has 12 residues. Germline V gene sequence: CDR1 MDHEN, CDR2 SYDVKM. This CDR3 reads CASSLPGDRYTF. CDR3 bases: TGTGCCAGCAGTTTGCCAGGGGACCGTTACACCTTC.

The chain uses TRBV19 and TRBJ1-4, with D hard to call. The CDR3 spans 13 residues. Germline CDR1 is LNHDA and CDR2 is SQIVND (reference sequence). V shed 4 bases and J shed 8 bases, with 11 bases lying between them. CDR3 bases: TGTGCCAGTAGTACCGGGGTGTGGGAAAAACTGTTTTTT. It codes for CASSTGVWEKLFF.

This clone was recorded only once. The chain uses TRBV19 and TRBJ1-1; tentatively, D is TRBD1 (5 bases). Per germline, CDR1 LNHDA and CDR2 SQIVND (reference sequence). The CDR3 has 17 amino acids. V was trimmed by 3 bases and J by 0 bases, leaving 17 bases between them. The CDR3 protein is CASSINGAGGLNTEAFF. CDR3 bases: TGTGCCAGTAGTATTAATGGGGCGGGCGGACTGAACACTGAAGCTTTCTTT.

The chain links TRBV15 to TRBJ1-4, with 7 bases fitting TRBD1. CDR1 and CDR2 from the germline V gene are LNHNV and YYDKDF (reference sequence). V trimming: 0 bases; J trimming: 8 bases; junction bases outside the gene matches: 9. This CDR3 has 16 residues. CDR3 bases: TGTGCCACCAGCAGAGAAAGAGGGCAGGGGGGCGAAAAACTGTTTTTT. Translating it yields CATSRERGQGGEKLFF. Full variable domain (missing parts from reference TRBV15 and TRBJ1-4): DAMVIQNPRYQVTQFGKPVTLSCSQTLNHNVMYWYQQKSSQAPKLLFHYYDKDFNNEADTPDNFQSRRPNTSFCFLDIRSPGLGDTAMYLCATSRERGQGGEKLFFGSGTQLSVL.